A single sample gave rise to the 13 T cell receptor beta chains below, sequenced in a study of blood T cells in healthy people across ages. A second PCR, run for about 7 to 11 cycles, used a sample-barcoded 5' primer plus a J-beta primer mix. TCRdb reprocessed the 5' RACE reads via MiXCR and lists one record per CDR3 protein. Of 700,000 or so distinct CDR3 sequences in the sample, 22% were seen once. Specimen: blood. The receptors here all came from a man between 65 and 85 years old in good health.

This clonotype was counted at least ten times. The chain has TRBV7-2 and TRBJ1-2; D gene uncertain. Germline assignment: CDR1 SGHTA and CDR2 FQGNSA. V lost 5 bases, J lost 7 bases, and 8 bases lay in between. CDR3 length: 11 amino acids. The CDR3 protein is CASSPRRGYTF. CDR3 in DNA: TGTGCCAGCAGCCCCCGCCGTGGCTACACCTTC.

The chain uses TRBV29-1 and TRBJ2-1; the match to TRBD1 covers 10 bases. The V gene end was trimmed by 0 bases and the J gene end by 6 bases; junction bases not matched to a gene: 5. The CDR3 length is 15 residues. From germline, CDR1 is SQVTM and CDR2 ANQGSEA. The CDR3 DNA sequence: TGCAGCGTTGAAGAAAGGACAGGGGGTGGCAATGAGCAGTTCTTC. Amino acid sequence: CSVEERTGGGNEQFF.

This clonotype has a handful of counts. The V call is TRBV12-3 or TRBV12-4, the J call TRBJ1-4; D is unclear. The CDR3 spans 15 residues. Between the trimmed V and J ends, which lost 2 bases and 8 bases, there was a span of 15 bases. The CDR3: CASSLSRGFGEKLFF. DNA for the CDR3: TGTGCCAGCAGTTTAAGTCGGGGATTTGGCGAAAAACTGTTTTTT.

A few counts support this clonotype. The rearrangement joins TRBV4-1 to TRBJ2-2; no clear D gene. The germline V gene encodes CDR1 MGHRA and CDR2 YSYEKL. The CDR3 totals 15 residues. V was trimmed by 0 bases and J by 6 bases, leaving 11 bases between them. The CDR3: CASSQDVGFAGELFF. The CDR3 DNA reads TGCGCCAGCAGCCAAGATGTCGGCTTCGCCGGGGAGCTGTTTTTT.

The genes are TRBV29-1 and TRBJ1-1; the D is unclear. The V end was cut by 3 bases, the J end by 6 bases, with 14 bases between. Looked up from germline, CDR1 is SQVTM and CDR2 is ANQGSEA. The CDR3 sequence is 13 residues long. In nucleotides, the CDR3 is TGCAGCGTTGACGAAGGCCTGGGCGCTGAAGCTTTCTTT. Translating gives CSVDEGLGAEAFF.

The chain is built from TRBV29-1 and TRBJ1-2; D is uncertain. CDR3 length equals 11 residues. V lost 4 bases, J lost 8 bases, and 11 bases lay in between. Per germline, CDR1 SQVTM and CDR2 ANQGSEA. This CDR3 reads CSVGGNRGYTF. Here the CDR3 DNA reads TGCAGCGTTGGGGGTAATCGGGGCTACACCTTC.

This clonotype has at least ten counts. The rearrangement uses TRBV5-1 and TRBJ1-4; D not resolved. The CDR3 has 14 residues. The ends were cut back, 1 base at V and 6 bases at J, with 10 bases in the middle. Germline V gene sequence: CDR1 SGHRS, CDR2 YFSETQ. The CDR3 reads CASSLRGFDEKLFF. In DNA form, the CDR3 reads TGCGCCAGCAGCTTGCGTGGGTTTGATGAAAAACTGTTTTTT.

For this clonotype: At one end, the junction sequence differs from germline, possibly due to a read error. J is TRBJ2-7 and V is TRBV5-1; maybe TRBD2 (7 bases). The CDR3 loop spans 14 amino acids. Germline CDR1 is SGHRS and CDR2 is YFSETQ. This CDR3 is CASSLTGGPYEQYF. In DNA, the CDR3 is TGTGCCAGCAGCTTAACGGGGGGCCCCTACGAGCAGTACTTC.

This sequence joins TRBV10-3 and TRBJ2-1; tentatively, D is TRBD1 (6 bases). Germline assignment: CDR1 ENHRY and CDR2 SYGVKD. The CDR3 is made up of 16 amino acids. Trimming left V 3 bases short and J 4 bases short, with 16 bases between. The CDR3 DNA follows: TGTGCCATCAGTGACCGAATTGGGACAAGATACAATGAGCAGTTCTTC. It yields the protein CAISDRIGTRYNEQFF.

This clonotype showed up just a few times. The CDR3 here is CASSFGAGNTGELFF. CDR3 DNA: TGTGCCAGCAGCTTTGGGGCGGGGAACACCGGGGAGCTGTTTTTT. V gene TRBV7-3 combines with J gene TRBJ2-2; either TRBD1 or TRBD2 may fit D (5 bases each). CDR1 SGHTA and CDR2 FQGTGA come from the germline V gene. This CDR3 is built from 15 residues. Trimming pared 3 bases from V and 1 base from J, leaving 9 bases between.

The chain is built from TRBV20-1 and TRBJ2-3; no clear D gene. CDR1 is DFQATT and CDR2 is SNEGSKA in the germline V gene (reference sequence). V dropped 0 bases and J dropped 4 bases, with 5 bases sitting between them. This CDR3 comprises 12 residues. In DNA form, the CDR3 reads TGCAGTGCTAGAGACCCTCCAGATACGCAGTATTTT. Its protein is CSARDPPDTQYF.

A few counts support this clonotype. Relative to the germline gene, one junction end is altered; a read error may explain this. The genes are TRBV12-3 or TRBV12-4 and TRBJ2-7; TRBD2 matches at 9 bases. CDR3 length: 14 amino acids. CDR3 region: CACSSSGISYEQYF. The CDR3 DNA reads TGTGCCTGCAGTTCTAGCGGGATTTCCTACGAGCAGTACTTC.

The chain couples TRBV12-3 or TRBV12-4 to TRBJ2-1; TRBD2 is a possible D gene (6 bases). The ends were cut back, 1 base at V and 12 bases at J, with 19 bases in the middle. CDR3 size: 15 residues. CDR3 coding DNA: TGTGCCAGCAGTTTAGGGGGAGGATCCCAGTCGGGGCAGTTCTTC. Translated, it gives CASSLGGGSQSGQFF.